Listed below are T cell receptor beta chains from one sample, sequenced in a study of CD8+ T cells in alopecia areata. The assay was immunoSEQ multiplex PCR, and TCRdb's table has in-frame clones only and misses some. The sample has under 150,000 clones, about two thirds seen once. The sequencing sample was made of CD8+ T cells sorted from blood. The source of these receptors is a human donor in good health. The CDR3 runs from the conserved cysteine through the conserved F or W. D genes are given only for firm matches. The size field is filled for only some rows; it gives once, few, many or a size class.

d_call: -; clone_size: -; cdr3_length: 11; v_call: TRBV30; j_call: TRBJ2-2; cdr3_aa: CAWSVPGELFF; cdr3_nt: TGTGCCTGGAGTGTCCCCGGGGAGCTGTTTTTT
d_call: TRBD2; clone_size: few; cdr3_length: 14; v_call: TRBV7-8; j_call: TRBJ2-7; cdr3_aa: CASSQSGDPYEQYF; cdr3_nt: TGTGCCAGCAGCCAAAGCGGGGATCCCTACGAGCAGTACTTC
d_call: -; clone_size: few; cdr3_length: 16; v_call: TRBV29-1; j_call: TRBJ2-7; cdr3_aa: CSVEITGGLTSYEQYF; cdr3_nt: TGCAGCGTTGAAATAACGGGCGGCCTCACCTCCTACGAGCAGTACTTC
d_call: -; clone_size: -; cdr3_length: 11; v_call: TRBV27; j_call: TRBJ1-1; cdr3_aa: CASHEGGEAFF; cdr3_nt: TGTGCCAGCCACGAAGGGGGGGAAGCTTTCTTT
d_call: -; clone_size: few; cdr3_length: 14; v_call: TRBV9; j_call: TRBJ1-1; cdr3_aa: CASSVGLGNTEAFF; cdr3_nt: TGTGCCAGCAGCGTAGGATTGGGGAACACTGAAGCTTTCTTT
d_call: -; clone_size: -; cdr3_length: 19; v_call: TRBV14; j_call: TRBJ2-2; cdr3_aa: CASSHLLASAPANTGELFF; cdr3_nt: TGTGCCAGCAGCCACCTACTAGCTTCGGCTCCCGCGAACACCGGGGAGCTGTTTTTT
d_call: -; clone_size: few; cdr3_length: 20; v_call: TRBV7-8; j_call: TRBJ2-6; cdr3_aa: CASSQEWGVGLNSGANVLTF; cdr3_nt: TGTGCCAGCAGCCAAGAGTGGGGGGTGGGGTTGAACTCTGGGGCCAACGTCCTGACTTTC
d_call: -; clone_size: -; cdr3_length: 11; v_call: TRBV30; j_call: TRBJ2-7; cdr3_aa: CAWSVVREQYF; cdr3_nt: TGTGCCTGGAGCGTAGTGAGGGAGCAGTACTTC
d_call: TRBD1; clone_size: -; cdr3_length: 15; v_call: TRBV9; j_call: TRBJ2-5; cdr3_aa: CASSVEGTGGQTQYF; cdr3_nt: TGTGCCAGCAGCGTAGAAGGGACAGGGGGACAGACCCAGTACTTC
d_call: TRBD1; clone_size: -; cdr3_length: 16; v_call: TRBV7-9; j_call: TRBJ2-7; cdr3_aa: CASTPAAGQGLREQYF; cdr3_nt: TGTGCCAGCACCCCCGCCGCGGGACAGGGGCTAAGGGAGCAGTACTTC
d_call: TRBD2; clone_size: -; cdr3_length: 15; v_call: TRBV15; j_call: TRBJ2-7; cdr3_aa: CATSLGLAASYEQYF; cdr3_nt: TGTGCCACCAGCTTGGGACTAGCGGCCTCCTACGAGCAGTACTTC
d_call: TRBD1; clone_size: once; cdr3_length: 14; v_call: TRBV27; j_call: TRBJ2-7; cdr3_aa: CASRLTGLMDEQYF; cdr3_nt: TGTGCCAGCAGGTTGACAGGGTTGATGGACGAGCAGTACTTC
d_call: TRBD2; clone_size: few; cdr3_length: 16; v_call: TRBV5-1; j_call: TRBJ2-1; cdr3_aa: CASSLVGLAKYNEQFF; cdr3_nt: TGCGCCAGCAGCTTGGTGGGACTAGCGAAGTACAATGAGCAGTTCTTC
d_call: TRBD2; clone_size: -; cdr3_length: 16; v_call: TRBV7-6; j_call: TRBJ2-1; cdr3_aa: CASSSLGRGGDVEQFF; cdr3_nt: TGTGCCAGCAGCTCCCTGGGGCGGGGGGGCGATGTAGAGCAGTTCTTC
d_call: -; clone_size: -; cdr3_length: 14; v_call: TRBV7-2; j_call: TRBJ1-4; cdr3_aa: CASSLGPVGEKLFF; cdr3_nt: TGTGCCAGCAGCTTAGGGCCAGTCGGGGAAAAACTGTTTTTT
d_call: -; clone_size: -; cdr3_length: 14; v_call: TRBV29-1; j_call: TRBJ2-3; cdr3_aa: CSPRLYLGTDTQYF; cdr3_nt: TGCAGCCCCCGACTCTATTTGGGGACAGATACGCAGTATTTT
d_call: TRBD2; clone_size: -; cdr3_length: 16; v_call: TRBV4-1; j_call: TRBJ2-3; cdr3_aa: CASSQEGGRSTDTQYF; cdr3_nt: TGCGCCAGCAGCCAAGAGGGCGGGAGGAGCACAGATACGCAGTATTTT
d_call: -; clone_size: -; cdr3_length: 13; v_call: TRBV4-1; j_call: TRBJ1-2; cdr3_aa: CASSQDLDNRYTF; cdr3_nt: TGCGCCAGCAGCCAAGATTTAGACAACCGCTACACCTTC
d_call: -; clone_size: once; cdr3_length: 14; v_call: TRBV6-5; j_call: TRBJ2-2; cdr3_aa: CASSYGVNTGELFF; cdr3_nt: TGTGCCAGCAGTTACGGTGTGAACACCGGGGAGCTGTTTTTT
d_call: -; clone_size: -; cdr3_length: 15; v_call: TRBV7-3; j_call: TRBJ1-4; cdr3_aa: CASSHFPPKQEKLFF; cdr3_nt: TGTGCCAGCAGCCATTTCCCTCCTAAACAGGAAAAACTGTTTTTT
d_call: -; clone_size: -; cdr3_length: 14; v_call: TRBV29-1; j_call: TRBJ2-1; cdr3_aa: CSARADSSYNEQFF; cdr3_nt: TGCAGCGCCAGGGCCGACAGCTCCTACAATGAGCAGTTCTTC
d_call: -; clone_size: -; cdr3_length: 15; v_call: TRBV7-8; j_call: TRBJ1-5; cdr3_aa: CASSLSPGSNQPQHF; cdr3_nt: TGTGCCAGCAGCCTCAGCCCAGGTAGCAATCAGCCCCAGCATTTT
d_call: -; clone_size: -; cdr3_length: 13; v_call: TRBV7-6; j_call: TRBJ2-1; cdr3_aa: CASSSPGYNEQFF; cdr3_nt: TGTGCCAGCAGCTCCCCGGGGTACAATGAGCAGTTCTTC
d_call: TRBD2; clone_size: -; cdr3_length: 15; v_call: TRBV2; j_call: TRBJ2-7; cdr3_aa: CASSDSGSHPYEQYF; cdr3_nt: TGTGCCAGCAGTGATAGCGGGAGTCACCCCTACGAGCAGTACTTC
d_call: -; clone_size: -; cdr3_length: 13; v_call: TRBV29-1; j_call: TRBJ2-7; cdr3_aa: CSVEGGLSYEQYF; cdr3_nt: TGCAGCGTTGAAGGCGGTCTGTCCTACGAGCAGTACTTC
d_call: TRBD2; clone_size: -; cdr3_length: 15; v_call: TRBV9; j_call: TRBJ2-3; cdr3_aa: CASSVGTSGSATQYF; cdr3_nt: TGTGCCAGCAGCGTCGGGACTAGCGGGAGCGCTACGCAGTATTTT
d_call: -; clone_size: few; cdr3_length: 14; v_call: TRBV28; j_call: TRBJ2-7; cdr3_aa: CASSCRGPGHEQYF; cdr3_nt: TGTGCCAGCAGCTGCCGCGGGCCTGGGCACGAGCAGTACTTC
d_call: TRBD1; clone_size: few; cdr3_length: 19; v_call: TRBV6-1; j_call: TRBJ1-2; cdr3_aa: CASSEALPGTAVPNYGYTF; cdr3_nt: TGTGCCAGCAGTGAAGCGCTTCCGGGGACAGCTGTCCCTAACTATGGCTACACCTTC
d_call: TRBD1; clone_size: -; cdr3_length: 14; v_call: TRBV29-1; j_call: TRBJ2-7; cdr3_aa: CSVSPSGTGYEQYF; cdr3_nt: TGCAGCGTTTCTCCTTCCGGGACAGGTTACGAGCAGTACTTC
d_call: -; clone_size: -; cdr3_length: 15; v_call: TRBV15; j_call: TRBJ2-7; cdr3_aa: CATSRDRGPSYEQYF; cdr3_nt: TGTGCCACCAGCAGAGACCGGGGACCCTCCTACGAGCAGTACTTC
d_call: TRBD1; clone_size: few; cdr3_length: 13; v_call: TRBV29-1; j_call: TRBJ2-3; cdr3_aa: CSVGGQGPDTQYF; cdr3_nt: TGCAGCGTTGGGGGACAGGGCCCGGATACGCAGTATTTT
d_call: TRBD2; clone_size: -; cdr3_length: 13; v_call: TRBV29-1; j_call: TRBJ2-7; cdr3_aa: CSVIGGISYEQYF; cdr3_nt: TGCAGCGTTATCGGGGGGATCTCCTACGAGCAGTACTTC
d_call: -; clone_size: few; cdr3_length: 13; v_call: TRBV29-1; j_call: TRBJ2-2; cdr3_aa: CSVGTPYTGELFF; cdr3_nt: TGCAGCGTTGGAACCCCCTACACCGGGGAGCTGTTTTTT
d_call: -; clone_size: -; cdr3_length: 14; v_call: TRBV2; j_call: TRBJ2-7; cdr3_aa: CASSEGARAYEQYF; cdr3_nt: TGTGCCAGCAGTGAAGGGGCAAGGGCCTACGAGCAGTACTTC
d_call: -; clone_size: -; cdr3_length: 13; v_call: TRBV25-1; j_call: TRBJ2-7; cdr3_aa: CATWDNLIGEQYF; cdr3_nt: TGTGCCACCTGGGACAATTTGATCGGCGAGCAGTACTTC